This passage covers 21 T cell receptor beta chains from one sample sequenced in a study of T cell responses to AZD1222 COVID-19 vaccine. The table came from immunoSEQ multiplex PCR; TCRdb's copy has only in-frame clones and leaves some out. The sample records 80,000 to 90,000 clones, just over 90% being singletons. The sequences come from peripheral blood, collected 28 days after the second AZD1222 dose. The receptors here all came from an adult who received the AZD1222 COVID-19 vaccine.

Written as DNA, the CDR3 is TGTGCCAGCAGCTGGGAAACGGGGGGACAAGAGACCCAGTACTTC. Protein sequence: CASSWETGGQETQYF. The chain links TRBV7-9 to TRBJ2-5, with 7 nucleotides matching TRBD2. CDR1 and CDR2 (germline): SEHNR, FQNEAQ (reference sequence). There are 15 residues in the CDR3. The trim removed 4 bases at V and 2 bases at J, leaving 7 bases unmatched.

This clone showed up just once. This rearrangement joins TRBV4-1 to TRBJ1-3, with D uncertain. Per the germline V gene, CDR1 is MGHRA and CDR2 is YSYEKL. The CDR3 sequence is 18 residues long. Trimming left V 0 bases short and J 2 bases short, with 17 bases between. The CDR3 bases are TGCGCCAGCAGCCAAGAGGCCCTCACCCAGGTCCCTGGAAACACCATATATTTT. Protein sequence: CASSQEALTQVPGNTIYF.

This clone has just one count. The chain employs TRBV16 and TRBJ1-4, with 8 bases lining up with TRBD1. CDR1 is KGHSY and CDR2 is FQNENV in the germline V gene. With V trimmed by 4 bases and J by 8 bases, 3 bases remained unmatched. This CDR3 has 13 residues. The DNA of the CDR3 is TGTGCCAGCAGCCCCAGGGGGCGGGAAAAACTGTTTTTT. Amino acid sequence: CASSPRGREKLFF.

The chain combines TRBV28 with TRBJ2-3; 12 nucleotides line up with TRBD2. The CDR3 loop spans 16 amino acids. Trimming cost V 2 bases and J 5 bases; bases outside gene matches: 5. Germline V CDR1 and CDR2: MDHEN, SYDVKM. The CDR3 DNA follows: TGTGCCAGCAGTTTAGCTAGCGGGGGGGCCAGAGATACGCAGTATTTT. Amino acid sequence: CASSLASGGARDTQYF. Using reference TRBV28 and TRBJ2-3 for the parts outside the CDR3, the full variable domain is DVKVTQSSRYLVKRTGEKVFLECVQDMDHENMFWYRQDPGLGLRLIYFSYDVKMKEKGDIPEGYSVSREKKERFSLILESASTNQTSMYLCASSLASGGARDTQYFGPGTRLTVL.

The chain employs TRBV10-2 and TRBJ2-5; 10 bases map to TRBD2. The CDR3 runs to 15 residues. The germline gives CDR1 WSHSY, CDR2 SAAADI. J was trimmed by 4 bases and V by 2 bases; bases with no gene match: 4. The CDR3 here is CASSEPSGGRETQYF. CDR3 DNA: TGCGCCAGCAGTGAGCCTAGCGGGGGACGAGAGACCCAGTACTTC.

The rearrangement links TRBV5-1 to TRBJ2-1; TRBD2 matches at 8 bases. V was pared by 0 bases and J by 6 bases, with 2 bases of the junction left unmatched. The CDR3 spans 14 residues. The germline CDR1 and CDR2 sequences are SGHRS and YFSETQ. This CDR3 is CASSLDGGANEQFF. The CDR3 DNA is TGCGCCAGCAGCTTGGACGGGGGGGCCAATGAGCAGTTCTTC.

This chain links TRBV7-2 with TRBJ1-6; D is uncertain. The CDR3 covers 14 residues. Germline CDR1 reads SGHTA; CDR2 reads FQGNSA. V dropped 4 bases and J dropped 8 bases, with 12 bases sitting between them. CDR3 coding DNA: TGTGCCAGCAGCTCAACGGGCTGGGATTCACCCCTCCACTTT. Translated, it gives CASSSTGWDSPLHF.

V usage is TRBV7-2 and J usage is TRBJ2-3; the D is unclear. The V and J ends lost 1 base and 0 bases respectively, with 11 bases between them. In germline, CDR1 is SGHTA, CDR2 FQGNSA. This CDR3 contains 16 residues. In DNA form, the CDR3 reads TGTGCCAGCAGCTTAGGGAACAGCCAGAGCACAGATACGCAGTATTTT. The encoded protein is CASSLGNSQSTDTQYF.

The CDR3 reads CASTTGGTSTDTQYF. The CDR3 coding sequence is TGCGCCAGCACCACTGGCGGGACTAGCACAGATACGCAGTATTTT. The chain recombines TRBV5-1 with TRBJ2-3, with D maybe TRBD2 (6 bases). Germline V lookup: CDR1 SGHRS, CDR2 YFSETQ. V dropped 6 bases and J dropped 0 bases, with 14 bases sitting between them. This CDR3 comprises 15 residues.

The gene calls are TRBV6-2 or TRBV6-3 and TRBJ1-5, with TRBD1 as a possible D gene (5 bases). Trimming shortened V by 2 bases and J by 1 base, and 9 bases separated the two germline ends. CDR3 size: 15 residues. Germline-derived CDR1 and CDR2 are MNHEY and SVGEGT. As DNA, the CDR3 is TGTGCCAGCAGTTACGGGGCCAAAAGCAATCAGCCCCAGCATTTT. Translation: CASSYGAKSNQPQHF.

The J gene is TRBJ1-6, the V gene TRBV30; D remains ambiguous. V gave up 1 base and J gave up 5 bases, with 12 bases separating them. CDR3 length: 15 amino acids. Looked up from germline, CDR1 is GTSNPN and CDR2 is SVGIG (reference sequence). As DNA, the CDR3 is TGTGCCTGGAGTGGTGAAGGGAGGAATAATTCACCCCTCCACTTT. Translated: CAWSGEGRNNSPLHF. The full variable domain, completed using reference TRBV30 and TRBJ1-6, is SQTIHQWPATLVQPVGSPLSLECTVEGTSNPNLYWYRQAAGRGLQLLFYSVGIGQISSEVPQNLSASRPQDRQFILSSKKLLLSDSGFYLCAWSGEGRNNSPLHFGNGTRLTVT.

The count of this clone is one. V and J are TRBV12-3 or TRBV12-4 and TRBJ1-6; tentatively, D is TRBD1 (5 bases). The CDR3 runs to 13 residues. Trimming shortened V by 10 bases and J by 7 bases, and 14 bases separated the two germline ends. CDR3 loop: CATGSWGNSPLHF. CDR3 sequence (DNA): TGTGCCACAGGTAGTTGGGGGAATTCACCCCTCCACTTT.

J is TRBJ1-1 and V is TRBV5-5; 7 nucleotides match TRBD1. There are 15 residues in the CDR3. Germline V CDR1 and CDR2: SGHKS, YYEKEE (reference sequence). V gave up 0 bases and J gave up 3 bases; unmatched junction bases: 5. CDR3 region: CASSLAEGAYTEAFF. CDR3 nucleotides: TGTGCCAGCAGCTTGGCCGAGGGGGCGTACACTGAAGCTTTCTTT.

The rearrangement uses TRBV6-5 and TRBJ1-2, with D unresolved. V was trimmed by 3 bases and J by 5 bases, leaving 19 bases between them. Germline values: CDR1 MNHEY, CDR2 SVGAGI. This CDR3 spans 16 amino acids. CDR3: CASSYKGTLDLYGYTF. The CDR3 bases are TGTGCCAGCAGTTATAAGGGCACCTTGGACCTATATGGCTACACCTTC.

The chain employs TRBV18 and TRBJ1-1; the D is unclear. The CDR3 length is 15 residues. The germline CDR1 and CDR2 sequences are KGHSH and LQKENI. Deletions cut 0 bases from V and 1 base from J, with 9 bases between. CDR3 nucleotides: TGTGCCAGCTCACCACCTTCAGGTTCGAACACTGAAGCTTTCTTT. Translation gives CASSPPSGSNTEAFF.

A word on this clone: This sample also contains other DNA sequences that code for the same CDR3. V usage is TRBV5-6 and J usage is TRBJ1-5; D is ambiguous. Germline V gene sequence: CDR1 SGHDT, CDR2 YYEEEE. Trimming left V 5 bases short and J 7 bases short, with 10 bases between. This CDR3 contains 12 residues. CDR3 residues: CASSLGDQPQHF. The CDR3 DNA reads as TGTGCCAGCAGTCTGGGTGACCAGCCCCAGCATTTT.

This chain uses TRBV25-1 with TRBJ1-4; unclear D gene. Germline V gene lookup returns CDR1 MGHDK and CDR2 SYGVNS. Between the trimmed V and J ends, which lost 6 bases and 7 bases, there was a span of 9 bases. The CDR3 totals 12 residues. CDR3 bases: TGTGCCAGCAGCGAGGGTATTGAAAAACTGTTTTTT. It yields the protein CASSEGIEKLFF.

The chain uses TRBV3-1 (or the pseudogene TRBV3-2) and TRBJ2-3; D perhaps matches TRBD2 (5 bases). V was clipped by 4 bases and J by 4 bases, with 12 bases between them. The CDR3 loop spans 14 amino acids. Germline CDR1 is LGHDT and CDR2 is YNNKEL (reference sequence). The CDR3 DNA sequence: TGTGCCAGCAGCCCAAACGGAGGCGCAGATACGCAGTATTTT. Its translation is CASSPNGGADTQYF.

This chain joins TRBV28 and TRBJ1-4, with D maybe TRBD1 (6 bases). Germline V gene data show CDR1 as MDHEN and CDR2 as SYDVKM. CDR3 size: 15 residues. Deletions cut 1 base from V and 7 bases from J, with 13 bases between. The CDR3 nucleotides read TGTGCCAGCAGTTTATCCGGGGGGCAAGTTGAAAAACTGTTTTTT. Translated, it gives CASSLSGGQVEKLFF. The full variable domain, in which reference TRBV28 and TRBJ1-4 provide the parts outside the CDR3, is DVKVTQSSRYLVKRTGEKVFLECVQDMDHENMFWYRQDPGLGLRLIYFSYDVKMKEKGDIPEGYSVSREKKERFSLILESASTNQTSMYLCASSLSGGQVEKLFFGSGTQLSVL.

CDR3 region: CASSSGRGAYEQYF. The DNA of the CDR3 is TGTGCCAGCAGCTCGGGACGGGGGGCCTACGAGCAGTACTTC. The chain employs TRBV3-1 (or the pseudogene TRBV3-2) and TRBJ2-7; 7 bases agree with TRBD2. The germline V gene has CDR1 LGHDT and CDR2 YNNKEL (reference sequence). The CDR3 extends over 14 amino acids. The V segment lost 5 bases and the J segment 2 bases; nucleotides outside the gene matches: 6.

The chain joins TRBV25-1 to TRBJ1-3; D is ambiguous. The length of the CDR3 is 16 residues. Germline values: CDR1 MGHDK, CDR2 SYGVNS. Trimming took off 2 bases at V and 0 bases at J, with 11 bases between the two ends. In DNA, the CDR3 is TGTGCCAGCAGTGAACTGGGCACATACTCTGGAAACACCATATATTTT. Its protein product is CASSELGTYSGNTIYF.